These 3 T cell receptor beta chains were all obtained from the same sample, sequenced in a study of blood T cell repertoires in COVID-19. Only in-frame clones appear in the TCRdb table, and some are missing; sequencing was by immunoSEQ multiplex PCR. The sample comprises 150,000 to 200,000 clones, 85% of which are singletons, and about 3.3% rests with the top ten. Sequenced sample: peripheral blood. All receptors come from a human donor with acute or convalescent COVID-19. The donor label of this sample is uncertain.

The chain is built from TRBV27 and TRBJ1-6; 9 bases agree with TRBD1. Germline values: CDR1 MNHEY, CDR2 SMNVEV (reference sequence). V lost 3 bases and J lost 9; bases outside the gene matches: 6. The CDR3 sequence is 15 residues long. CDR3 region: CASSLGDRDSSPLHF. The CDR3 DNA reads as TGTGCCAGCAGTTTGGGGGACAGGGACTCTTCACCCCTCCACTTT.

CDR3 coding DNA: TGCAGCGTTGGGGCGAGGCGGGCCTCCTACGAGCAGTACTTC. This sequence encodes CSVGARRASYEQYF. V usage is TRBV29-1 and J usage is TRBJ2-7, with D possibly TRBD2 on 5 matching bases. This CDR3 region has 14 residues. Germline V gene sequence: CDR1 SQVTM, CDR2 ANQGSEA. V was pared by 4 bases and J by 0 bases, with 13 bases between.

The chain uses TRBV12-2 and TRBJ2-1; the table's D call, TRBD2, has no DNA check behind it. TRBV12-2 is noted as a pseudogene. The CDR3 loop spans 17 amino acids. The CDR3 DNA sequence: TGTGCAAGTCGCTTAGTTCCGATGCTAGCGGACTACAATGAGCAGTTCTTC. Translation: CASRLVPMLADYNEQFF.